The clone carrying this TCR beta chain was seen a handful of times. The source of the sample is a study of blood T cell repertoires in COVID-19. Turning to the study itself: The origin of the acute and convalescent COVID-19 samples was the United States, Italy and Spain. PBMCs, B-cell-depleted T cells, or T cells provided the cDNA or gDNA that made up the material.

The CDR3 has 15 amino acids. Germline V lookup: CDR1 ENHRY, CDR2 SYGVKD. The V segment lost 4 bases and the J segment 2 bases; nucleotides outside the gene matches: 5. Study processing details: Amplifying reference gene primers gave estimates of nucleated cell counts. Some clones are missing from TCRdb's copy, which holds only in-frame ones; the method was immunoSEQ multiplex PCR. Clone size and the V and J calls come from that table; the DNA yielded D and trimming. The profile shows a few hundred thousand clones, 82% of them singletons. Material: peripheral blood. The sequence was obtained from a woman aged 18-35 years with acute or convalescent COVID-19. The rearrangement uses TRBV10-3 and TRBJ2-1; 7 bases are a match to TRBD2. CDR3 loop: CAISGVAGTYNEQFF. CDR3 coding DNA: TGTGCCATCAGTGGCGTAGCGGGCACCTACAATGAGCAGTTCTTC.